The source of this T cell receptor beta chain is a study of T cells in Graves' hyperthyroidism and ophthalmopathy. Regarding the study as a whole: Model-based prediction identified ophthalmopathy a median around 6.5 months prior to its onset.

The source material, RNA transcripts, was used to amplify TCR beta CDR3 regions. A set of HTBI primers served as the primers for a first-round RT-PCR of the TCR CDR3. TCRdb passed the multiplex PCR reads through MiXCR, listing each CDR3 protein once. The table has 500,000 to 550,000 distinct CDR3 sequences, 20% to 25% seen once. CDR3 length: 16 residues. Germline loops: CDR1 SGHRS, CDR2 YFSETQ. Worth noting for this clonotype: Its antigen remains unidentified. A junction boundary mismatches the germline segment, possibly from a read error.

The sample consisted of blood. This receptor was taken from a man between 18 and 35 years old with Graves' hyperthyroidism. This chain uses TRBV5-1 with TRBJ2-7; no clear D. CDR3 DNA sequence: TGCGTCAGCAGCTGGGCCCGCCTCGGCAGCACCTACGAGCAGTACTTC. Amino acids: CVSSWARLGSTYEQYF. Complete variable domain (other parts from reference TRBV5-1 and TRBJ2-7): KAGVTQTPRYLIKTRGQQVTLSCSPISGHRSVSWYQQTPGQGLQFLFEYFSETQRNKGNFPGRFSGRQFSNSRSEMNVSTLELGDSALYLCVSSWARLGSTYEQYFGPGTRLTVT.